This T cell receptor (beta chain) was identified in a study of blood T cell repertoires in COVID-19. Study as a whole: COVID-19 samples, acute and convalescent, were from the United States, Italy and Spain. In each case, the material was cDNA or gDNA derived from T cells, B-cell-depleted T cells, or PBMCs.

Germline CDR1 and CDR2: SGHTA and FQGNSA. Deletions cut 5 bases from V and 7 bases from J, with 17 bases between. The CDR3 contains 14 residues. Original processing notes: Scientists estimated how many nucleated cells there were by amplifying reference gene primers. Profiled with immunoSEQ multiplex PCR; TCRdb holds only in-frame clones, not every one. The V and J calls and clone size come from that table; D and trimming were worked out from the DNA. The sample records 72,000 or so clones, around 86% being singletons. Sequenced input: peripheral blood. This receptor was taken from an older woman with acute or convalescent COVID-19. The chain has TRBV7-2 and TRBJ2-5; maybe TRBD2 (7 bases). The CDR3 nucleotides are TGTGCCAGCAGCCTAGGGGGAGGGGCTGGGACCCAGTACTTC. Protein: CASSLGGGAGTQYF.